What follows are 27 T cell receptor beta chains derived from one specimen sequenced in a study of CD8+ T cells in alopecia areata. Investigators isolated RNA and reverse transcribed it into cDNA to act as the sequencing template. Generated by immunoSEQ multiplex PCR, the TCRdb table keeps only in-frame clones and is missing some. The table shows hundreds of thousands of clones, with approximately 72% occurring only once. Treatment meaning: oral pan-JAK inhibitor, 5-10 mg twice daily. The sequences come from CD4+ T cells sorted from blood, collected around week 42, from a patient treated with tofacitinib. All receptors come from a human donor with alopecia areata.

The V and J genes are TRBV29-1 and TRBJ1-4, with 7 bases identical to TRBD1. Unmatched junction bases numbered 7, after V lost 4 bases and J lost 8 bases. The CDR3 length is 13 residues. Germline values: CDR1 SQVTM, CDR2 ANQGSEA. In nucleotides, the CDR3 is TGCAGCGTTGCCGAAAGACAGGGCGAAAAACTGTTTTTT. This codes for CSVAERQGEKLFF. Full variable domain (remainder filled in from reference TRBV29-1 and TRBJ1-4): SAVISQKPSRDICQRGTSLTIQCQVDSQVTMMFWYRQQPGQSLTLIATANQGSEATYESGFVIDKFPISRPNLTFSTLTVSNMSPEDSSIYLCSVAERQGEKLFFGSGTQLSVL.

This clone showed up just a few times. The CDR3 region has the DNA TGTGCCAGCAGCCTAAACCTGGCTAGCGGAGAGACCCAGTACTTC. This gives the protein CASSLNLASGETQYF. The J gene is TRBJ2-5, the V gene TRBV11-2; the match to TRBD2 covers 7 bases. The CDR3 totals 15 residues. J lost 4 bases, V lost 5 bases, and 10 bases had no gene match. Germline CDR1 reads SGHAT; CDR2 reads FQNNGV.

V usage is TRBV15 and J usage is TRBJ1-6; the match to TRBD1 covers 10 bases. The ends lost 2 bases at V and 9 bases at J; junction bases unmatched: 4. Germline-derived CDR1 and CDR2 are LNHNV and YYDKDF (reference sequence). CDR3 size: 15 residues. The CDR3 loop is CATSRPGQGTSPLHF. The DNA for the CDR3 is TGTGCCACCAGCAGACCGGGACAGGGGACTTCACCCCTCCACTTT. Supplemented by reference TRBV15 and TRBJ1-6, the full variable domain reads DAMVIQNPRYQVTQFGKPVTLSCSQTLNHNVMYWYQQKSSQAPKLLFHYYDKDFNNEADTPDNFQSRRPNTSFCFLDIRSPGLGDTAMYLCATSRPGQGTSPLHFGNGTRLTVT.

The J gene is TRBJ2-7, the V gene TRBV9; 9 nucleotides agree with TRBD2. With 0 bases clipped from V and 2 bases from J, the junction kept 6 bases outside the gene matches. This CDR3 region has 16 residues. Per the germline V gene, CDR1 is SGDLS and CDR2 is YYNGEE. The CDR3 region is CASSVGIGTSTYEQYF. The CDR3 DNA follows: TGTGCCAGCAGCGTAGGCATCGGGACTAGCACCTACGAGCAGTACTTC. Full variable domain (remainder filled in from reference TRBV9 and TRBJ2-7): DSGVTQTPKHLITATGQRVTLRCSPRSGDLSVYWYQQSLDQGLQFLIQYYNGEERAKGNILERFSAQQFPDLHSELNLSSLELGDSALYFCASSVGIGTSTYEQYFGPGTRLTVT.

The chain links TRBV25-1 to TRBJ1-1, with D possibly TRBD1 on 6 matching bases. V was clipped by 8 bases and J by 2 bases, with 27 bases between them. Germline CDR1 and CDR2: MGHDK and SYGVNS. The CDR3 extends over 18 amino acids. The CDR3 loop reads CASRRVGGRRADNTEAFF. The CDR3 nucleotides are TGTGCCAGCCGAAGGGTCGGGGGGCGCCGGGCGGATAACACTGAAGCTTTCTTT.

In its sample, this clone was seen a few times. The rearrangement links TRBV25-1 to TRBJ2-7, with 7 bases lining up with TRBD1. The CDR3 runs to 13 residues. The germline CDR1 and CDR2 sequences are MGHDK and SYGVNS. Trimming removed 6 bases from V and 0 bases from J; junction bases left unmatched: 2. CDR3 amino acids: CASRRDSSYEQYF. CDR3 coding DNA: TGTGCCAGCAGACGGGACAGCTCCTACGAGCAGTACTTC.

V gene TRBV4-3 combines with J gene TRBJ2-3, with D possibly TRBD1 on 5 matching bases. Trimming took off 5 bases at V and 0 bases at J, with 15 bases between the two ends. Germline V gene sequence: CDR1 LGHNA, CDR2 YSLEER. The CDR3 is made up of 16 amino acids. The CDR3: CASSSRQHTSTDTQYF. The CDR3 DNA is TGCGCCAGCAGCTCGCGACAGCATACTAGCACAGATACGCAGTATTTT.

V gene TRBV4-3 combines with J gene TRBJ1-1, with a tentative D call TRBD1 (5 bases). V lost 2 bases, J lost 1 base, and 5 bases lay in between. CDR1 is LGHNA and CDR2 is YSLEER in the germline V gene. This CDR3 contains 13 residues. CDR3 nucleotide sequence: TGCGCCAGCAGCCAAACAGGGAACACTGAAGCTTTCTTT. Translation gives CASSQTGNTEAFF.

V is TRBV2 and J is TRBJ2-7; either TRBD1 or TRBD2 may supply D (5 bases each). Per the germline V gene, CDR1 is SNHLY and CDR2 is FYNNEI. The CDR3 has 15 residues. The ends were cut back, 7 bases at V and 7 bases at J, with 23 bases in the middle. This CDR3 is CASIPSGTGTTEQYF. The CDR3 DNA follows: TGTGCCAGCATCCCGTCCGGGACCGGCACTACAGAGCAGTACTTC.

The chain employs TRBV15 and TRBJ2-7, with 7 positions matching TRBD1. Unmatched junction bases numbered 6, after V lost 8 bases and J lost 2 bases. The CDR3 has 13 amino acids. Germline V gene sequence: CDR1 LNHNV, CDR2 YYDKDF (reference sequence). CDR3 protein: CATGNQGAYEQYF. CDR3 DNA: TGTGCCACCGGGAACCAGGGGGCCTACGAGCAGTACTTC.

The rearrangement joins TRBV5-6 to TRBJ2-5, with no clear D. Trimming cost V 2 bases and J 4 bases, with 9 bases left between them. Looked up from germline, CDR1 is SGHDT and CDR2 is YYEEEE. The CDR3 length is 13 residues. In DNA, the CDR3 is TGTGCCAGCAGCTTCCTCTCTGTAGAGACCCAGTACTTC. It codes for CASSFLSVETQYF.

The chain carries TRBV2 and TRBJ1-6; no clear D. This CDR3 contains 12 residues. Looked up from germline, CDR1 is SNHLY and CDR2 is FYNNEI. With 7 bases removed from V and 8 bases from J, the gap between germline ends came to 9 bases. The CDR3 sequence: CASKGEDSPLHF. The CDR3 bases are TGTGCCAGCAAGGGTGAGGATTCACCCCTCCACTTT. The full variable domain, in which reference TRBV2 and TRBJ1-6 provide the parts outside the CDR3, is EPEVTQTPSHQVTQMGQEVILRCVPISNHLYFYWYRQILGQKVEFLVSFYNNEISEKSEIFDDQFSVERPDGSNFTLKIRSTKLEDSAMYFCASKGEDSPLHFGNGTRLTVT.

This clone has a handful of counts. The CDR3 DNA reads as TGCGCCAGCAGCCAAGACCTCGGGACTAAGTACTACTACGAGCAGTACTTC. It translates to CASSQDLGTKYYYEQYF. This rearrangement joins TRBV4-1 to TRBJ2-7; 7 positions match TRBD2. The germline CDR1 and CDR2 sequences are MGHRA and YSYEKL. There are 17 residues in the CDR3. V lost 0 bases to trimming and J lost 3 bases; unmatched junction nucleotides: 11.

This chain links TRBV5-1 with TRBJ2-3; TRBD2 matches at 8 bases. The CDR3 has 15 residues. Germline CDR1 and CDR2: SGHRS and YFSETQ. V lost 4 bases, J lost 5 bases, and 9 bases stayed unmatched. CDR3 nucleotide sequence: TGCGCCAGCAGCCTTAGCGGGGTGGCGGGAGATACGCAGTATTTT. Its translation is CASSLSGVAGDTQYF.

CDR3 nucleotide sequence: TGTGCCAGCAGTCGAGGACTAGCGGAGCGCTACGAGCAGTACTTC. Translated: CASSRGLAERYEQYF. V is TRBV27 and J is TRBJ2-7; 10 bases align to TRBD2. This CDR3 region has 15 residues. The trim removed 5 bases at V and 3 bases at J, leaving 7 bases unmatched. Germline CDR1 reads MNHEY; CDR2 reads SMNVEV (reference sequence).

The rearrangement links TRBV7-9 to TRBJ2-5, with 7 bases matching TRBD1. There are 14 residues in the CDR3. Losses at the gene ends were 3 bases for V and 5 bases for J; bases not matched to a gene: 6. CDR1 is SEHNR, CDR2 FQNEAQ, per germline (reference sequence). The CDR3 is CASSFEGARETQYF. The CDR3 DNA reads TGTGCCAGCAGCTTTGAGGGGGCGCGGGAGACCCAGTACTTC.

The rearrangement links TRBV30 to TRBJ1-1, with D unclear. The germline gives CDR1 GTSNPN, CDR2 SVGIG (reference sequence). This CDR3 is 13 amino acids long. Trimming left V 3 bases short and J 5 bases short, with 13 bases between. CDR3 loop: CAWRGTGGTEAFF. CDR3 nucleotide sequence: TGTGCCTGGAGAGGCACCGGTGGGACTGAAGCTTTCTTT.

This chain links TRBV28 with TRBJ2-3, with D uncertain. Germline CDR1 and CDR2: MDHEN and SYDVKM. The CDR3 is 13 residues long. Trimming shortened V by 3 bases and J by 1 base, and 5 bases separated the two germline ends. The CDR3 nucleotides are TGTGCCAGCAGTTTGCAAGGCACAGATACGCAGTATTTT. Translating it yields CASSLQGTDTQYF.

V gene TRBV15 combines with J gene TRBJ2-6; unclear D gene. The CDR3 covers 16 residues. CDR1 LNHNV and CDR2 YYDKDF come from the germline V gene (reference sequence). V was pared by 1 base and J by 0 bases, with 7 bases between. Here the CDR3 reads CATSRGGVSGANVLTF. As DNA, the CDR3 is TGTGCCACCAGCAGAGGTGGGGTCTCTGGGGCCAACGTCCTGACTTTC.

This clone was observed a handful of times. The V and J genes are TRBV29-1 and TRBJ2-7; perhaps TRBD2 as D (6 bases). The ends were cut back, 6 bases at V and 5 bases at J, with 20 bases in the middle. Germline-derived CDR1 and CDR2 are SQVTM and ANQGSEA. This CDR3 has 14 residues. CDR3 sequence: CSVPRGGSVNEQYF. The CDR3 region has the DNA TGCAGCGTCCCACGTGGGGGGTCGGTCAACGAGCAGTACTTC.

This clone has a count of ten or more. The gene calls are TRBV11-2 and TRBJ2-7, with 12 bases fitting TRBD2. This CDR3 is built from 17 residues. The J segment lost 6 bases and the V segment lost 3 bases, leaving 12 bases of the junction unmatched. Germline assignment: CDR1 SGHAT and CDR2 FQNNGV. The CDR3: CASSFGDLAGGPREQYF. As DNA, the CDR3 is TGTGCCAGCAGCTTTGGTGACCTAGCGGGGGGGCCCCGCGAGCAGTACTTC.

A few counts support this clone. This chain joins TRBV29-1 and TRBJ2-5; 7 nucleotides align to TRBD1. The V gene's germline CDR1 is SQVTM and CDR2 ANQGSEA. The V and J ends lost 4 bases and 4 bases, in that order; junction bases with no gene match: 12. CDR3 length: 15 residues. In nucleotides, the CDR3 is TGCAGCGTTGCCTTTGGCAGGGGGAACGGAGAGACCCAGTACTTC. The encoded protein is CSVAFGRGNGETQYF.

DNA for the CDR3: TGTGCCTGGAGTCTCGCCAGTCGGCGCACTGAAGCTTTCTTT. Its translation: CAWSLASRRTEAFF. The chain recombines TRBV30 with TRBJ1-1; D not certain. Germline CDR1 is GTSNPN and CDR2 is SVGIG (reference sequence). CDR3 length: 14 residues. Trimming took off 2 bases at V and 4 bases at J, with 14 bases between the two ends. Supplemented by reference TRBV30 and TRBJ1-1, the full variable domain reads SQTIHQWPATLVQPVGSPLSLECTVEGTSNPNLYWYRQAAGRGLQLLFYSVGIGQISSEVPQNLSASRPQDRQFILSSKKLLLSDSGFYLCAWSLASRRTEAFFGQGTRLTVV.

The gene calls are TRBV29-1 and TRBJ1-2; the D is unclear. CDR1 is SQVTM, CDR2 ANQGSEA, per germline. The ends were cut back, 8 bases at V and 0 bases at J, with 16 bases in the middle. CDR3 length: 14 amino acids. The CDR3 here is CSRRLEMPNYGYTF. The CDR3 bases are TGCAGCCGTAGATTGGAGATGCCTAACTATGGCTACACCTTC.

This clone turned up a few times. The chain uses TRBV7-2 and TRBJ2-3; D gene unclear. The germline V gene encodes CDR1 SGHTA and CDR2 FQGNSA. V lost 6 bases to trimming and J lost 1 base, with 11 bases between them. There are 14 residues in the CDR3. The CDR3 nucleotides read TGTGCCAGCAGTTCTCCGGCGGGCACAGATACGCAGTATTTT. It translates to CASSSPAGTDTQYF.

This clone was detected a few times. The V and J genes are TRBV14 and TRBJ1-1, with 7 bases fitting TRBD1. Germline V lookup: CDR1 SGHDN, CDR2 FVKESK. The J segment lost 4 bases and the V segment lost 5 bases, leaving 10 bases of the junction unmatched. The CDR3 runs to 15 residues. CDR3 protein: CASSTLTGRSTEAFF. In nucleotides, the CDR3 is TGTGCCAGCAGCACCCTGACAGGGAGAAGCACTGAAGCTTTCTTT.

The V gene is TRBV29-1, the J gene TRBJ1-2; TRBD1 matches 7 bases. J gave up 6 bases and V 4 bases, and 5 bases lay outside the gene matches. Germline V gene lookup returns CDR1 SQVTM and CDR2 ANQGSEA. CDR3 length: 12 amino acids. CDR3 residues: CSVAPGGDGYTF. The CDR3 nucleotides read TGCAGCGTTGCCCCAGGGGGAGATGGCTACACCTTC.